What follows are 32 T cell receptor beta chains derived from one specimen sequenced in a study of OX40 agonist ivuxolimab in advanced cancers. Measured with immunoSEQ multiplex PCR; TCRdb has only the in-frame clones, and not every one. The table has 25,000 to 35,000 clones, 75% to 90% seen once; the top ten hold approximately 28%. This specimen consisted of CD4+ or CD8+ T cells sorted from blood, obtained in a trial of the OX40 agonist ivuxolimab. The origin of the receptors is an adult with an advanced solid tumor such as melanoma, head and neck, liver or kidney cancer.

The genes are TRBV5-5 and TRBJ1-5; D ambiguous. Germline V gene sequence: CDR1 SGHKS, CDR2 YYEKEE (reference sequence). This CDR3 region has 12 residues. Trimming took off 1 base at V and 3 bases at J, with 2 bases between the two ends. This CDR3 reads CASSLNNQPQHF. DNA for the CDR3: TGTGCCAGCAGCTTGAACAATCAGCCCCAGCATTTT.

CDR3 in DNA: TGTGCCAGCAGCCGTTTTCTGGGACGGAGCTCCTACGAGCAGTACTTC. Residues: CASSRFLGRSSYEQYF. The chain employs TRBV7-9 and TRBJ2-7; the D call may be TRBD1 or TRBD2 (5 bases each). The CDR3 has 16 residues. V was pared by 5 bases and J by 0 bases, with 17 bases between. Germline V gives CDR1 SEHNR, CDR2 FQNEAQ (reference sequence).

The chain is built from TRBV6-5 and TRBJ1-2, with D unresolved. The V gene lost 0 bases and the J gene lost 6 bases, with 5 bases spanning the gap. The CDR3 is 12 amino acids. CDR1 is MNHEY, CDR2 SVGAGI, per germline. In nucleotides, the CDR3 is TGTGCCAGCAGTTACTCCCTGGATGGCTACACCTTC. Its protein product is CASSYSLDGYTF.

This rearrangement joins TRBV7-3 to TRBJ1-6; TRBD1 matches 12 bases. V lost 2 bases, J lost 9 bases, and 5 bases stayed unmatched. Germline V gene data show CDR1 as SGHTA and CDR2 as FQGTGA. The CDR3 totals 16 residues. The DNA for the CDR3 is TGTGCCAGCAGCTTAGGTGTGGGACAGGGGGCTTCACCCCTCCACTTT. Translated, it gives CASSLGVGQGASPLHF.

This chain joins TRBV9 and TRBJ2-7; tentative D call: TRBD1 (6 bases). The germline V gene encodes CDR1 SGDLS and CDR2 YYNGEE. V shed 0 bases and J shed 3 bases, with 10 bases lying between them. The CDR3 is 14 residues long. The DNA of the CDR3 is TGTGCCAGCAGCGTAGGGACAGAATTCTACGAGCAGTACTTC. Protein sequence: CASSVGTEFYEQYF.

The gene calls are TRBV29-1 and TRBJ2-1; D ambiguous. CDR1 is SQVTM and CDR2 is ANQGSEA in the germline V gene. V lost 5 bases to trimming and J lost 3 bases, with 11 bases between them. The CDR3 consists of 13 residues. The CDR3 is CSVPRKVYNEQFF. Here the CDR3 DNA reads TGCAGCGTTCCCAGGAAGGTCTACAATGAGCAGTTCTTC.

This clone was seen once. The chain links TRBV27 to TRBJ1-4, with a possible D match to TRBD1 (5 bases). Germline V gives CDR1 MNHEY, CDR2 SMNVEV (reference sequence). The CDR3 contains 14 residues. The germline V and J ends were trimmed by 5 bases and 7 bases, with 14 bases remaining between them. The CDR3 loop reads CASSDPGLSEKLFF. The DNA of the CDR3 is TGTGCCAGCAGTGATCCGGGGCTGAGTGAAAAACTGTTTTTT.

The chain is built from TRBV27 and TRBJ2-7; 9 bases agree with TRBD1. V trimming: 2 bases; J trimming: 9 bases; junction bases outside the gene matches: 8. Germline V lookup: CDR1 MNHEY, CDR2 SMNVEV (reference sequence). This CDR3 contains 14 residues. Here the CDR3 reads CASSLTGGGLVQYF. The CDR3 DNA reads TGTGCCAGCAGTTTAACAGGGGGCGGACTCGTGCAGTACTTC.

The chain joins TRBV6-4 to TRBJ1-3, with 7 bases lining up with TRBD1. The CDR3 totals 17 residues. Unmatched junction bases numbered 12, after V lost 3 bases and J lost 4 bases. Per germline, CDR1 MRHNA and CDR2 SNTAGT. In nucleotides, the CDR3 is TGTGCCAGCAGTGAGCCAGGACAGGATAGAAGGGGAAACACCATATATTTT. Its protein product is CASSEPGQDRRGNTIYF.

The CDR3 loop reads CASSEVVGLAGDKDTQYF. The DNA of the CDR3 is TGTGCCAGCAGTGAAGTCGTGGGACTAGCGGGGGACAAGGATACGCAGTATTTT. This chain connects TRBV2 to TRBJ2-3; 14 nucleotides agree with TRBD2. This CDR3 has 18 amino acids. Germline CDR1 reads SNHLY; CDR2 reads FYNNEI. The V segment lost 1 base and the J segment 6 bases; nucleotides outside the gene matches: 9.

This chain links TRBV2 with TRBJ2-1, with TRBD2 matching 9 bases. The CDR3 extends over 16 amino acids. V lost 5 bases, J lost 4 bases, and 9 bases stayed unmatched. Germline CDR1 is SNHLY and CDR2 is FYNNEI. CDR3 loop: CASSPPSGRKYNEQFF. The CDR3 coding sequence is TGTGCCAGCAGTCCACCAAGCGGGAGGAAATACAATGAGCAGTTCTTC. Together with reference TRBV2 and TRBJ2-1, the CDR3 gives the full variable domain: EPEVTQTPSHQVTQMGQEVILRCVPISNHLYFYWYRQILGQKVEFLVSFYNNEISEKSEIFDDQFSVERPDGSNFTLKIRSTKLEDSAMYFCASSPPSGRKYNEQFFGPGTRLTVL.

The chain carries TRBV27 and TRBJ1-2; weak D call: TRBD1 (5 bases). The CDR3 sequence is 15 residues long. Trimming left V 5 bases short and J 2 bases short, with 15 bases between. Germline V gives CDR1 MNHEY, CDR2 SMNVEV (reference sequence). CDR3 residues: CASSALRAGNYGYTF. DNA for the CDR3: TGTGCCAGCAGTGCCCTCAGGGCTGGGAACTATGGCTACACCTTC.

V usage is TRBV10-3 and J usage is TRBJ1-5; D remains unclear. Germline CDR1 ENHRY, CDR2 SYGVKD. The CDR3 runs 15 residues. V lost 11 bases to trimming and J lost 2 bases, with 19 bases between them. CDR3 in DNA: TGTGCCGAACGTTCGGTGGCCCCGCGCAATCAGCCCCAGCATTTT. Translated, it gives CAERSVAPRNQPQHF.

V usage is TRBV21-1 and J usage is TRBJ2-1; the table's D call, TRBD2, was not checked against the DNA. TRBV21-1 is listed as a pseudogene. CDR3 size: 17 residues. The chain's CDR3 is CASSRRPRLADYNEQFF. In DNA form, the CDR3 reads TGTGCCAGCAGCAGAAGGCCCAGGCTAGCGGACTACAATGAGCAGTTCTTC.

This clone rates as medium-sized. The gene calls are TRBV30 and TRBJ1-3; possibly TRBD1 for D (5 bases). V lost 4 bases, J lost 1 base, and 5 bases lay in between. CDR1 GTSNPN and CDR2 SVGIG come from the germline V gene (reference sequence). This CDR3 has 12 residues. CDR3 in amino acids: CAWKGSGNTIYF. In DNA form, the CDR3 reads TGTGCCTGGAAGGGGTCTGGAAACACCATATATTTT.

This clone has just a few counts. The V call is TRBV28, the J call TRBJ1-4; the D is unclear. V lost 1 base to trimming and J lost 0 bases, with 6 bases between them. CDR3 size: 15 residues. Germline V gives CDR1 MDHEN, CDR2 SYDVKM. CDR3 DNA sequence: TGTGCCAGCAGTTTATCCCTCGCAACTAATGAAAAACTGTTTTTT. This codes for CASSLSLATNEKLFF. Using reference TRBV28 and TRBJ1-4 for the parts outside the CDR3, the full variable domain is DVKVTQSSRYLVKRTGEKVFLECVQDMDHENMFWYRQDPGLGLRLIYFSYDVKMKEKGDIPEGYSVSREKKERFSLILESASTNQTSMYLCASSLSLATNEKLFFGSGTQLSVL.

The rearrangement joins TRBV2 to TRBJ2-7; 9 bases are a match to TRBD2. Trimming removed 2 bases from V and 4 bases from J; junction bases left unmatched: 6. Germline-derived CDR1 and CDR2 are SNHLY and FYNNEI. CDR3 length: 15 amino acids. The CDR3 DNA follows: TGTGCCAGCAGTGAAAAGGCGGGGGGGCTGTACGAGCAGTACTTC. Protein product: CASSEKAGGLYEQYF. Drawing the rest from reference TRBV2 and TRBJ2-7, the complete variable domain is EPEVTQTPSHQVTQMGQEVILRCVPISNHLYFYWYRQILGQKVEFLVSFYNNEISEKSEIFDDQFSVERPDGSNFTLKIRSTKLEDSAMYFCASSEKAGGLYEQYFGPGTRLTVT.

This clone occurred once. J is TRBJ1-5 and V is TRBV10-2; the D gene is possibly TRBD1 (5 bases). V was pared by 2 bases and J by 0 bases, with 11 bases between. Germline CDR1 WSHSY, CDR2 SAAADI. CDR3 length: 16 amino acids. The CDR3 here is CASSETDSVSNQPQHF. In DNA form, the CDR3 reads TGCGCCAGCAGTGAGACCGACAGCGTTAGCAATCAGCCCCAGCATTTT.

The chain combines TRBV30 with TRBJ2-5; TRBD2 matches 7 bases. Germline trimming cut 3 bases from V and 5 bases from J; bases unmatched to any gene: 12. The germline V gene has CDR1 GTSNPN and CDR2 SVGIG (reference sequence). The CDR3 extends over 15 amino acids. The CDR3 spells CAWSDTSTSKETQYF. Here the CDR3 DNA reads TGTGCCTGGAGCGATACATCGACTAGCAAGGAGACCCAGTACTTC.

Here the CDR3 reads CASSFGSNQPQHF. The DNA for the CDR3 is TGTGCCAGCAGCTTTGGGAGCAATCAGCCCCAGCATTTT. The chain links TRBV11-2 to TRBJ1-5; unclear D gene. V was cut by 3 bases and J by 1 base, with 4 bases left in between. In germline, CDR1 is SGHAT, CDR2 FQNNGV. This CDR3 has 13 amino acids.

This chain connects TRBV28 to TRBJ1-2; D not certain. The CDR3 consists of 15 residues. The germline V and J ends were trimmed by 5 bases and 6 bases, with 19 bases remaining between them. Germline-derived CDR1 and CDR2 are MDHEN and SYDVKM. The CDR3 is CASSIVIIQGDGYTF. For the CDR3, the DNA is TGTGCCAGCAGTATAGTTATCATCCAAGGAGATGGCTACACCTTC.

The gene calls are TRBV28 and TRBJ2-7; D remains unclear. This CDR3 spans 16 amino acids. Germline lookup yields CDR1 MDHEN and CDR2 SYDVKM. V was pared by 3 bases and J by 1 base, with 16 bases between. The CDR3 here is CASSFPPGTSSYEQYF. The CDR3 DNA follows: TGTGCCAGCAGTTTTCCCCCAGGTACCTCGTCCTACGAGCAGTACTTC. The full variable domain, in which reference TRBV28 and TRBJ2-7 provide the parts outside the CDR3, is DVKVTQSSRYLVKRTGEKVFLECVQDMDHENMFWYRQDPGLGLRLIYFSYDVKMKEKGDIPEGYSVSREKKERFSLILESASTNQTSMYLCASSFPPGTSSYEQYFGPGTRLTVT.

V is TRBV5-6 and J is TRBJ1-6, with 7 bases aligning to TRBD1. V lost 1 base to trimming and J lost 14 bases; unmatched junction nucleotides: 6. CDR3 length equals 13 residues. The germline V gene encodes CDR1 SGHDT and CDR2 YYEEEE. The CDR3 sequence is CASSLTGATALHF. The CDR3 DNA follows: TGTGCCAGCAGCTTGACAGGGGCCACGGCCCTCCACTTT.

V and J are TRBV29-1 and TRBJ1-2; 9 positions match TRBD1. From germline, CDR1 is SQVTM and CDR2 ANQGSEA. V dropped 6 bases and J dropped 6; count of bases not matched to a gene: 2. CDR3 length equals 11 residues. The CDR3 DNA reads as TGCAGCGTGGGGACAGGGAATGGCTACACCTTC. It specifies CSVGTGNGYTF. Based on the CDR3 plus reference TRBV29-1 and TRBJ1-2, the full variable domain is SAVISQKPSRDICQRGTSLTIQCQVDSQVTMMFWYRQQPGQSLTLIATANQGSEATYESGFVIDKFPISRPNLTFSTLTVSNMSPEDSSIYLCSVGTGNGYTFGSGTRLTVV.

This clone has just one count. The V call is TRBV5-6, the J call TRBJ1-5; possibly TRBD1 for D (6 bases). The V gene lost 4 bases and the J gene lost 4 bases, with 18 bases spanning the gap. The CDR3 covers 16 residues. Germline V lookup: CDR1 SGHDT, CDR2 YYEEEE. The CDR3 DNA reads TGTGCCAGCAGCCCGGCCAAAGACAGGCTGAATCAGCCCCAGCATTTT. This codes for CASSPAKDRLNQPQHF.

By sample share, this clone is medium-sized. The CDR3 loop reads CASSGPQGNTGELFF. The CDR3 region has the DNA TGTGCCAGCAGCGGACCGCAGGGGAACACCGGGGAGCTGTTTTTT. The V and J genes are TRBV9 and TRBJ2-2, with D perhaps TRBD1 (5 bases). Trimming took off 3 bases at V and 1 base at J, with 10 bases between the two ends. The CDR3 covers 15 residues. From germline, CDR1 is SGDLS and CDR2 YYNGEE.

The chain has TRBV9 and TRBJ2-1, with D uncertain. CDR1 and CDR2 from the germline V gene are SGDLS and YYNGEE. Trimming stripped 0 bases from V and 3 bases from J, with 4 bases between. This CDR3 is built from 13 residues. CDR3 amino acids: CASSVGSYNEQFF. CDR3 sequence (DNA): TGTGCCAGCAGCGTAGGAAGCTACAATGAGCAGTTCTTC. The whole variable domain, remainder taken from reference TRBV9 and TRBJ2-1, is DSGVTQTPKHLITATGQRVTLRCSPRSGDLSVYWYQQSLDQGLQFLIQYYNGEERAKGNILERFSAQQFPDLHSELNLSSLELGDSALYFCASSVGSYNEQFFGPGTRLTVL.

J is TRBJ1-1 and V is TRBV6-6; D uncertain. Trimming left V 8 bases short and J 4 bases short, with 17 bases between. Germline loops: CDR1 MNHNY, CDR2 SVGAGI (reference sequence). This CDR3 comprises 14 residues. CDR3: CASADPGFGTEAFF. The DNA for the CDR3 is TGTGCCAGCGCCGACCCTGGGTTTGGCACTGAAGCTTTCTTT.

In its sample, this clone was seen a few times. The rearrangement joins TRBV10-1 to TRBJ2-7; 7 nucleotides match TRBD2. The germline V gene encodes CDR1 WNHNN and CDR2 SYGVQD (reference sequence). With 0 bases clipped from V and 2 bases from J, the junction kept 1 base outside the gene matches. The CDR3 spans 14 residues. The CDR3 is CASSESGGTYEQYF. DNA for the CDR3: TGCGCCAGCAGTGAGTCCGGGGGGACCTACGAGCAGTACTTC.

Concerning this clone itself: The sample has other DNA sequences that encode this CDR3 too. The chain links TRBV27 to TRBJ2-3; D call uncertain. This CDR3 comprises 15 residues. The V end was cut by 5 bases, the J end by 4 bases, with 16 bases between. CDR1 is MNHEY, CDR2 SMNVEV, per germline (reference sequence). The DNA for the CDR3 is TGTGCCAGCAGTCGAATCGAGCTCGCTCCAGATACGCAGTATTTT. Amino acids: CASSRIELAPDTQYF.

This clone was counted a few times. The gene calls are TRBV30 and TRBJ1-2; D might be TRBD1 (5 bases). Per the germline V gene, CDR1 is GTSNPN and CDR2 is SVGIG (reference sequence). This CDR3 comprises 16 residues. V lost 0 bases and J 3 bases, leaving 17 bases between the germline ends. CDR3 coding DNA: TGTGCCTGGAGTGTGGCAGGGTGGGGAATTCACTATGGCTACACCTTC. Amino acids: CAWSVAGWGIHYGYTF.

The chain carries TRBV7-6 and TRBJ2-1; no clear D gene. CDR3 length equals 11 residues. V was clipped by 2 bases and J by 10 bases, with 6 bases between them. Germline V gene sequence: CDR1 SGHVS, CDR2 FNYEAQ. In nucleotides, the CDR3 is TGTGCCAGCAGCTTATCCCACGAGCAGTTCTTC. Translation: CASSLSHEQFF.